The entry that follows covers one T cell receptor beta chain sequence. Its antigen is not known. These data originate in a study of shared clonotypes between healthy human individuals. Original processing methods: Quality scores were absent from the junction-only immunoSEQ sequences, so filtering differed. TCRdb keeps only in-frame clones here, not all; method: immunoSEQ multiplex PCR. The V and J calls and clone size are taken from that table; D and trimming were inferred from the DNA. Here the sample spans some 360,000 clones, less than 75% being singletons. HIV-negative, healthy adults without recent acute infections or vaccinations were the donors. CDR1 and CDR2 from the germline V gene are LGHNA and YNFKEQ. V was shortened by 2 bases and J by 5 bases, with 19 bases between the two germline ends. The CDR3 spans 16 residues. Findings and caveats of the study: Lower generation probabilities were found for non-shared clonotypes than for those shared by all four donors. Sharing across four donors was highest in naive CD4 (roughly 5%) and lowest in memory CD8 (around 0.4%).

Input material: memory CD4+ T cells sorted from blood. Subset of the sample: CD45RA-negative fraction. The TCR was taken from a young man in good health. This sequence joins TRBV4-2 and TRBJ2-7, with D tentatively TRBD1 or TRBD2 (7 bases each). The CDR3 sequence: CASSQIRGQGGDEQYF. The CDR3 DNA sequence: TGTGCCAGCAGCCAAATCCGCGGCCAGGGGGGGGACGAGCAGTACTTC.